This TCR beta chain stems from a study of shared clonotypes between healthy human individuals. The protocol was immunoSEQ multiplex PCR, while the TCRdb copy is restricted to in-frame clones and leaves out a portion. Of about 2.4 million clones listed, approximately 93% are singletons. This clonotype originated in a man younger than 35 in good health. Some clones in this sample may be carry-over from other donors' samples. The sample taken for sequencing was naive CD4+ T cells from PBMCs. Subset meaning: CD45RA+ positively selected.

CDR3 in amino acids: CASTRDRIPQPQHF. The CDR3, as DNA: TGTGCCAGCACCAGAGACAGGATCCCGCAGCCCCAGCATTTT. V gene TRBV6-1 combines with J gene TRBJ1-5; a possible D gene is TRBD1 (6 bases). The CDR3 contains 14 residues. V dropped 7 bases and J dropped 7 bases, with 17 bases sitting between them. Germline V gives CDR1 MNHNS, CDR2 SASEGT.